This T cell receptor beta chain stems from a study of shared clonotypes between healthy human individuals (dated by TCRdb to 2019 to 2021). For the study in its entirety: Two women and a few men aged 18 to 49 years were included in the cohort. Between about 0.85 and 10 billion PBMCs per donor were obtained by leukapheresis. The study deeply sequenced blood TCR repertoires of several healthy adults to estimate repertoire size and the extent of clonotype sharing between individuals. Different laboratories and diverse techniques were used to prepare libraries and sequence TCR repertoires, to increase sequencing depth and limit assay-specific biases. For each donor, CD4 naive and CD4 memory were each run on three plates, CD8 naive on two plates, and CD8 memory on one plate.

Concerning this clone: Its antigen target is currently unknown. Per-base quality was not reported, and no clone a single base away is much larger than it.

Study-wide conclusions, independent of this receptor: Because the study included a small number of donors, the genetic and exposure-history diversity represented was limited. Based on pairwise subsampling, the degree of clonotype sharing among donors was expected to be affected by sequencing depth. Naive subsets generally had larger estimated clonotype richness than memory subsets did. Sampling was restricted to blood, and TCR repertoires in tissues likely differ from the TCR repertoires found in blood. Compared with non-shared clonotypes, the clonotypes found in all four sorted-subset donors had higher generation probabilities. Sharing across a few donors was observed for 5% to 6.5% of naive CD4, over 3% of naive CD8, about 2.5% of memory CD4, and roughly 0.43% of memory CD8 clonotypes. Incomplete sequencing was indicated by rarefaction of sorted-subset datasets, despite the large sequencing depth.

The CDR1 and CDR2 encoded by the germline V gene (reference sequence) are GTSNPN and SVGIG. V lost 2 bases and J lost 2 bases, and the count of bases not matched to a germline gene is 4. The CDR3 numbers 15 residues from cysteine through phenylalanine. CDR3 DNA is the only sequence kept; it has 45 bases, read in frame from the first base. Using the deep immunoSEQ assay, TCR CDR3 regions were amplified from genomic DNA by multiplex PCR. Extracted genomic DNA from each cell subset was distributed evenly across all wells of several immunoSEQ 96-well plates, and each plate was treated as a replicate. Each replicate PCR for sorted subsets received roughly 0.2 ug genomic DNA, equal to some 32,000 T cell genomes. Purified libraries were measured with a Qubit 3.0 fluorometer, size-checked on a Bioanalyzer 2100, and measured again with the KAPA Library Quantification kit. Each immunoSEQ 96-well plate was sequenced on its own single-read 150-cycle Illumina NextSeq 550 flow cell. Turning to the authors' computational methods: Because the immunoSEQ output held only junctional sequences and lacked quality scores, the filtering could not match the filtering applied to full-length reads. To assign V/J genes and CDR3, sequences were annotated using PyIR, a Python wrapper for IgBLAST v1.9, with IMGT germline references. Any read was removed if the V/J assignment was weak (E-value above 1e-6), the CDR3 was missing, or the read contained stop codons, out-of-frame junctions, or ambiguous translated residues. V3J clonotypes were defined as sequences sharing the same inferred V gene, J gene, and CDR3 amino acid sequence. The percentage overlap between two repertoires was calculated by dividing the number of shared unique clonotypes by the size of the smaller repertoire. Repertoire richness was assessed with RTK rarefaction, the Chao1 estimator, and Recon v2.1 estimates of unobserved clonotypes. OLGA was used to compute generation probabilities for all TCRbeta clonotypes that the gDNA method yielded from a few donors. TCRdb's version of the immuneACCESS table is confined to in-frame rearrangements and falls short of the full clone set. An unresolved V gene accounts for under half of the shortfall where checked; the remainder is of unknown origin. Clone size and the V and J calls come from that table; the DNA yielded D and trimming. The sample table contains about 2.4 million clones; only one count was recorded for 80% to 95% of them. The ten biggest clones cover 0.35% to 0.45% of the sample.

Donors were healthy HIV-negative adults with no recently reported acute infections or vaccinations. Every donor was a Caucasian adult living in Nashville, Tennessee, USA. CD4+ T cells were enriched by magnetic negative selection, after which naive cells were positively selected on CD45RA and the negative fraction was taken as the memory subset. After blood collection by leukapheresis, PBMCs were isolated using Ficoll-Histopaque density gradient centrifugation and then cryopreserved in the vapor phase of liquid nitrogen. Purity and quantity of every magnetically sorted T cell population were checked by analytical flow cytometry. Genomic DNA was isolated from each sorted fraction and quantified by UV absorbance on a Nanodrop 2000c.

This clonotype was obtained from a man aged 18 to 30 in good health. Some clones in this sample may be carry-over from other donors' samples. The sequencing input was naive CD4+ T cells from PBMCs. Sample cell subset or site, as interpreted from the label and publication: CD45RA+ positively selected. The chain is encoded by TRBV30 joined to TRBJ1-5, with TRBD1 identical over 9 junction bases. The DNA sequence is TGTGCCTGGAGTTACCGGGACAGGGGCAATCAGCCCCAGCATTTT. Translated, this is CAWSYRDRGNQPQHF.